The 3 T cell receptor beta chains reported below all come from one sample, sequenced in a study of blood T cell repertoires in COVID-19. TCRdb's table, derived via immunoSEQ multiplex PCR, lists solely in-frame clones and lacks some. The sample has some 330,000 clones; 88% are singletons. The sequenced sample was PBMCs or T cells enriched from blood (not recorded which). The receptor source for this set is a man aged 30-40 years who had recovered from COVID-19.

The chain is built from TRBV5-4 and TRBJ2-1, with 10 bases aligning to TRBD2. V lost 3 bases to trimming and J lost 3 bases; unmatched junction nucleotides: 6. The CDR3 length is 16 residues. Looked up from germline, CDR1 is SGHNT and CDR2 is YYREEE (reference sequence). CDR3 sequence (DNA): TGTGCCAGCAGCTCTGGGCCTAGCGGGGGCTACAATGAGCAGTTCTTC. Its protein product is CASSSGPSGGYNEQFF.

This chain joins TRBV9 and TRBJ1-2, with D possibly TRBD1 on 6 matching bases. Germline loops: CDR1 SGDLS, CDR2 YYNGEE. CDR3 length equals 14 residues. Trimming left V 1 base short and J 4 bases short, with 11 bases between. The CDR3 DNA reads TGTGCCAGCAGCGTATATCAGGGGAGCTATGGCTACACCTTC. Amino acids: CASSVYQGSYGYTF.

The rearrangement links TRBV5-4 to TRBJ2-7, with 7 bases identical to TRBD2. Germline loops: CDR1 SGHNT, CDR2 YYREEE (reference sequence). This CDR3 is 17 amino acids long. V was clipped by 4 bases and J by 5 bases; unmatched bases: 18. CDR3 protein: CASSRAPGRGGSDEQYF. The CDR3 DNA sequence: TGTGCCAGCAGCCGGGCCCCGGGGCGCGGGGGATCGGACGAGCAGTACTTC.